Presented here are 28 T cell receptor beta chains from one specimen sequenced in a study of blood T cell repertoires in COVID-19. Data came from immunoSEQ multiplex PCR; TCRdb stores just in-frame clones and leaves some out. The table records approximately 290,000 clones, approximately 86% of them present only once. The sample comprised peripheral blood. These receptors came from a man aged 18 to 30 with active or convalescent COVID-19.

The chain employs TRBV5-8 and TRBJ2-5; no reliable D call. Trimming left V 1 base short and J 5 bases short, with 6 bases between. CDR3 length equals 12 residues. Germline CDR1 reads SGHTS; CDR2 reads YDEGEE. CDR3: CASSLMSETQYF. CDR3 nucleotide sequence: TGTGCCAGCAGCTTGATGTCTGAGACCCAGTACTTC.

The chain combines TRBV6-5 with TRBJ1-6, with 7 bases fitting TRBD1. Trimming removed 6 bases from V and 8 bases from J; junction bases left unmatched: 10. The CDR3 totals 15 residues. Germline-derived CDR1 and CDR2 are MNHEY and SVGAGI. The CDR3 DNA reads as TGTGCCAGCAGCTATCCCCCGGGACAGTATTCACCCCTCCACTTT. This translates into CASSYPPGQYSPLHF.

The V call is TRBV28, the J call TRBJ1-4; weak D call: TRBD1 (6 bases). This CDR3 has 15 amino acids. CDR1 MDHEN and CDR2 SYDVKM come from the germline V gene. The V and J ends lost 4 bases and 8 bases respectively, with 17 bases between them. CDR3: CASSSTGTVSEKLFF. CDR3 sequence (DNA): TGTGCCAGCAGTTCGACAGGAACGGTGTCAGAAAAACTGTTTTTT.

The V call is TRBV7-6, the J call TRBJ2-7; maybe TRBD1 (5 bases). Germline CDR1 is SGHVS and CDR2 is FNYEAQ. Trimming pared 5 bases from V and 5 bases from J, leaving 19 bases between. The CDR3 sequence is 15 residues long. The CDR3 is CASSRTREMWDEQYF. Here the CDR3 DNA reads TGTGCCAGCAGCCGCACCAGGGAAATGTGGGACGAGCAGTACTTC.

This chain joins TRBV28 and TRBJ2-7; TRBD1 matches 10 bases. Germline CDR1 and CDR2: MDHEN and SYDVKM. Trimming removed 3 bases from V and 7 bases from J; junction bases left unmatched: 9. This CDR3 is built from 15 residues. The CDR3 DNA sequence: TGTGCCAGCAGTTTGAGAGACAGGGGGCGAAGTGAGCAGTACTTC. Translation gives CASSLRDRGRSEQYF. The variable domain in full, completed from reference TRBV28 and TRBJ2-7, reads DVKVTQSSRYLVKRTGEKVFLECVQDMDHENMFWYRQDPGLGLRLIYFSYDVKMKEKGDIPEGYSVSREKKERFSLILESASTNQTSMYLCASSLRDRGRSEQYFGPGTRLTVT.

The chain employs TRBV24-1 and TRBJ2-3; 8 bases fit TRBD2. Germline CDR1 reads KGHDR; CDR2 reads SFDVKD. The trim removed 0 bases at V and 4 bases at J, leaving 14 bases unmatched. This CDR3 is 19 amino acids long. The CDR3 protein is CATSDLAGFRAGAADTQYF. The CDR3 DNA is TGTGCCACCAGTGATTTGGCCGGATTTAGAGCGGGGGCGGCAGATACGCAGTATTTT.

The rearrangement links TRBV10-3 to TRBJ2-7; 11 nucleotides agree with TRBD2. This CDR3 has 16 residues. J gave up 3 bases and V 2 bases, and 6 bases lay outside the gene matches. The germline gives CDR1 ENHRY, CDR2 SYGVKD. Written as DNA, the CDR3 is TGTGCCATCAGTGAGATCCTTAGCGGGGGGGACTACGAGCAGTACTTC. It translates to CAISEILSGGDYEQYF.

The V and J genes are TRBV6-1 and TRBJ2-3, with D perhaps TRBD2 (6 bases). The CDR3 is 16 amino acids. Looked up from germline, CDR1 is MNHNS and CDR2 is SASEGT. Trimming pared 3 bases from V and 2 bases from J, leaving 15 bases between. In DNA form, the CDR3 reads TGTGCCAGCAGTGATCTTTTGGGCGGGATCACAGATACGCAGTATTTT. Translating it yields CASSDLLGGITDTQYF.

The CDR3 DNA sequence: TGCGCCAGCAAGGAGGGGTACACTGAAGCTTTCTTT. This encodes CASKEGYTEAFF. This chain connects TRBV5-1 to TRBJ1-1; maybe TRBD1 (5 bases). The CDR3 consists of 12 residues. Trimming pared 6 bases from V and 3 bases from J, leaving 9 bases between. Germline assignment: CDR1 SGHRS and CDR2 YFSETQ.

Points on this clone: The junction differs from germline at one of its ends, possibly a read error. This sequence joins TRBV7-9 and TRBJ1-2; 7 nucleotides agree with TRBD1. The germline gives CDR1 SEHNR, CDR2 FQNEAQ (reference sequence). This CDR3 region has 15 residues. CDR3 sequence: CASTLEPTGKNGYTF. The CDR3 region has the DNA TGTGCCAGCACCTTAGAACCGACAGGGAAAAATGGCTACACCTTC.

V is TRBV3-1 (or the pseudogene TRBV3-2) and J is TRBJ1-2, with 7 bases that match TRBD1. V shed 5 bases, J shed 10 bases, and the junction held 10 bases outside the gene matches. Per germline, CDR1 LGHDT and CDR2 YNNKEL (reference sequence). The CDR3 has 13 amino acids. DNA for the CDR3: TGTGCCAGCAGCTTCGCCGGGACAGCCTTCTACACCTTC. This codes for CASSFAGTAFYTF.

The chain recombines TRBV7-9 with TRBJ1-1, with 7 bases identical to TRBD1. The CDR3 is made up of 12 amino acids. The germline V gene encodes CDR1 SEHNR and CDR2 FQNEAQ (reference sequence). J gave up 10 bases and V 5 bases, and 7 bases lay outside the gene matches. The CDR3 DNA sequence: TGTGCCAGCAGCCCTGACAGGGTTGGAGCTTTCTTT. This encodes CASSPDRVGAFF.

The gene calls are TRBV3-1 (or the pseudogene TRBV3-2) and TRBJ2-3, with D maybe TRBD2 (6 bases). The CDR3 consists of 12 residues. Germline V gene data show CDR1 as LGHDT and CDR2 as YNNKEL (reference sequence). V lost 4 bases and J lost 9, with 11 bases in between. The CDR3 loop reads CASSRGRRTQYF. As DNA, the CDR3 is TGTGCCAGCAGCCGGGGGAGGAGAACGCAGTATTTT.

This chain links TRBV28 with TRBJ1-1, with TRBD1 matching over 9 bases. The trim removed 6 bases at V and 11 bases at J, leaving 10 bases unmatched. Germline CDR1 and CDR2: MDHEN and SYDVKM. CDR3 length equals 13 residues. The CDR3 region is CASSWGTGRRAFF. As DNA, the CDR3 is TGTGCCAGCAGCTGGGGGACAGGGAGGCGGGCTTTCTTT.

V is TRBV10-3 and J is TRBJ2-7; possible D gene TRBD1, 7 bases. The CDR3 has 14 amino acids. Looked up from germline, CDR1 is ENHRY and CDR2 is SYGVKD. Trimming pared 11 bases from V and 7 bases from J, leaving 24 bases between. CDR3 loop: CAAGGTDTAWEQYF. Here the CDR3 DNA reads TGTGCCGCAGGAGGGACAGACACCGCGTGGGAGCAGTACTTC.

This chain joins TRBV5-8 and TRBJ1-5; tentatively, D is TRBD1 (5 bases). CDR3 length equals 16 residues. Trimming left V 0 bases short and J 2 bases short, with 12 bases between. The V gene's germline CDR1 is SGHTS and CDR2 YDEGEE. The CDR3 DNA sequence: TGTGCCAGCAGCTTGGGGGGACGGGGGGGCAATCAGCCCCAGCATTTT. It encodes CASSLGGRGGNQPQHF.

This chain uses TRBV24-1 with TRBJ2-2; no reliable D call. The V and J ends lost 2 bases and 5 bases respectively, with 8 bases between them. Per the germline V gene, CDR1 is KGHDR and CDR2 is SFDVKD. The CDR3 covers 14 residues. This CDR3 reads CATSDYRVTGELFF. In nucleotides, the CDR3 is TGTGCCACCAGTGATTACCGGGTGACCGGGGAGCTGTTTTTT.

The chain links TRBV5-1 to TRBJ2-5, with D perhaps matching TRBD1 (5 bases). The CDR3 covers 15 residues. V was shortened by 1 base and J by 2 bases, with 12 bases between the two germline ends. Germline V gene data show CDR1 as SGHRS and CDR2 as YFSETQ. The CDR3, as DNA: TGCGCCAGCAGCTTGAATTACAGGTATCAAGAGACCCAGTACTTC. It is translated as CASSLNYRYQETQYF. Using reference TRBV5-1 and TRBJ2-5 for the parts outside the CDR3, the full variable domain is KAGVTQTPRYLIKTRGQQVTLSCSPISGHRSVSWYQQTPGQGLQFLFEYFSETQRNKGNFPGRFSGRQFSNSRSEMNVSTLELGDSALYLCASSLNYRYQETQYFGPGTRLLVL.

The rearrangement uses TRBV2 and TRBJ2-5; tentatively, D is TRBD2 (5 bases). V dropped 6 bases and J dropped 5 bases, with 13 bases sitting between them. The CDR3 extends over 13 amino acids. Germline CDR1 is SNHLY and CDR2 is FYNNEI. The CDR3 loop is CASRMMIAETQYF. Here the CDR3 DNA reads TGTGCCAGCAGGATGATGATAGCGGAGACCCAGTACTTC.

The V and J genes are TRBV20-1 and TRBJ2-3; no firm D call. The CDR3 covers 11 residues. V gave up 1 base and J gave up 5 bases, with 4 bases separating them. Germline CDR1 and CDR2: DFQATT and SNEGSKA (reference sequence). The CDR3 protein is CSARAGDTQYF. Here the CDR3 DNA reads TGCAGTGCTAGAGCGGGAGATACGCAGTATTTT.

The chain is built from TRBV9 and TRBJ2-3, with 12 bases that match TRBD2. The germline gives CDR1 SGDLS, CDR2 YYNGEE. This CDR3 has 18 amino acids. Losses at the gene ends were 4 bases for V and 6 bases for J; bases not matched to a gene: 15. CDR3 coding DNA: TGTGCCAGCAGCCCACGACTAGCGGGACTAGCGGGCAAGGATACGCAGTATTTT. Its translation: CASSPRLAGLAGKDTQYF. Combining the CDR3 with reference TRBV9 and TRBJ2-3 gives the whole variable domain DSGVTQTPKHLITATGQRVTLRCSPRSGDLSVYWYQQSLDQGLQFLIQYYNGEERAKGNILERFSAQQFPDLHSELNLSSLELGDSALYFCASSPRLAGLAGKDTQYFGPGTRLTVL.

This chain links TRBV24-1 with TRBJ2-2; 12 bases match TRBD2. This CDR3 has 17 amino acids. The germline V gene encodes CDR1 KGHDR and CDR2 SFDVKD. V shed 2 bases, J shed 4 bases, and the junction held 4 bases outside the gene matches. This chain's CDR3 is CATSDSSSGRATGELFF. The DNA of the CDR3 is TGTGCCACCAGTGATTCCTCTAGCGGGAGGGCCACCGGGGAGCTGTTTTTT.

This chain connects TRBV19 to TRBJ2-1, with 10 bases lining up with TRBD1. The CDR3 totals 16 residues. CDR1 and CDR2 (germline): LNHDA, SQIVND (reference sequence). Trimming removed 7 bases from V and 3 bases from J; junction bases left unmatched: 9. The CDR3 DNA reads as TGTGCCAGTACTCAACCCAGGACAGGGGGCTACAATGAGCAGTTCTTC. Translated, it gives CASTQPRTGGYNEQFF.

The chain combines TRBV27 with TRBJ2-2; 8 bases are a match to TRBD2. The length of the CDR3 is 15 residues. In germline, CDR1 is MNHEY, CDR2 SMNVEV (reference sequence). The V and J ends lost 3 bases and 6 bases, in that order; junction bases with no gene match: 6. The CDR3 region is CASSLASGWSGELFF. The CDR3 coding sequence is TGTGCCAGCAGTTTGGCTAGCGGGTGGTCCGGGGAGCTGTTTTTT.

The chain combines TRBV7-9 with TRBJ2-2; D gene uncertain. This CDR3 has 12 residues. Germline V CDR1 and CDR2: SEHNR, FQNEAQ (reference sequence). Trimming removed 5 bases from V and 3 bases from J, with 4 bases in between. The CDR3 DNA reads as TGTGCCAGCAGCGGCTACACCGGGGAGCTGTTTTTT. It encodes CASSGYTGELFF.

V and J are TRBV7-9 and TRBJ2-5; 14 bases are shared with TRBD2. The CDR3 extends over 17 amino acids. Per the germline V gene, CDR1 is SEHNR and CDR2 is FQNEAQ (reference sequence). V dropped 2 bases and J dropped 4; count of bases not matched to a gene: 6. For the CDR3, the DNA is TGTGCCAGCAGCTTAACTGGAGGACTAGCGGGGGGAGAGACCCAGTACTTC. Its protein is CASSLTGGLAGGETQYF.

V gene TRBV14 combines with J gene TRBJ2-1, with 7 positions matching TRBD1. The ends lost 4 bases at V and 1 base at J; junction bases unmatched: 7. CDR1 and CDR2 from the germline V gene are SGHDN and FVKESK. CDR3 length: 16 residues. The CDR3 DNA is TGTGCCAGCAGCCGACAAACAGGGGTGTCCTACAATGAGCAGTTCTTC. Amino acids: CASSRQTGVSYNEQFF.

The CDR3 reads CASSPRGGSTDTQYF. The CDR3 DNA is TGTGCCAGCAGCCCCAGGGGAGGGAGCACAGATACGCAGTATTTT. V usage is TRBV9 and J usage is TRBJ2-3, with D perhaps matching TRBD2 (7 bases). V was clipped by 4 bases and J by 0 bases, with 12 bases between them. The germline V gene encodes CDR1 SGDLS and CDR2 YYNGEE. The CDR3 spans 15 residues.